The clone carrying this TCR beta chain appeared a single time. Repertoires were generated with immunoSEQ multiplex PCR, while TCRdb's copy carries only in-frame clones and drops some. The sample gives about 6,600 clones, around 82% of which show up once; approximately 3% is in the top ten. Per germline, CDR1 SGHNT and CDR2 YYREEE (reference sequence). V was clipped by 4 bases and J by 9 bases, with 12 bases between them. There are 12 residues in the CDR3. The record originates from a study of neoadjuvant anti-PD-1 for oral cavity cancer. Specimen: PBMCs, collected before nivolumab (anti-PD-1) treatment. The genes are TRBV5-4 and TRBJ2-3; no firm D call. The TCR was taken from a person aged 35-79 years with oral cavity squamous cell carcinoma. The DNA for the CDR3 is TGTGCCAGCAGCACCGAGCTGTCCACGCAGTATTTT. Translated: CASSTELSTQYF. The full variable domain, its missing parts supplied by reference TRBV5-4 and TRBJ2-3, is ETGVTQSPTHLIKTRGQQVTLRCSSQSGHNTVSWYQQALGQGPQFIFQYYREEENGRGNFPPRFSGLQFPNYSSELNVNALELDDSALYLCASSTELSTQYFGPGTRLTVL.